The rows below give T cell receptor beta chains drawn from one sample of a study of molecular identifiers for immune sequencing clone quantification. One entry per CDR3 protein, called by TCRdb with MiXCR from the PCR reads. The sample lists a few hundred thousand distinct CDR3 sequences; 25% were seen once. Sequencing used naive CD8+ T cells from blood, with Jurkat cell RNA spiked in. Every receptor here comes from a human donor in good health. Some libraries in this study had Jurkat cell RNA spiked in. Both conserved end residues are part of each CDR3. Each record gives: CDR3 DNA, CDR3 protein, J gene, V gene, clone size, D gene. The D gene is left open where the match is weak. The size entry is marked missing in some rows and otherwise reads once, few, many or a size class.

CDR3nt: TGTGCCAGTAGCAAGACGGGACAGGGAAGGCTGCCCCAGCATTTT
CDR3aa: CASSKTGQGRLPQHF
j_gene: TRBJ1-5
v_gene: TRBV19
abundance: few
d_gene: TRBD1

CDR3nt: TGTGCCAGCAGTAAGGGACTAGCGGGGTCCTACGAGCAGTACTTC
CDR3aa: CASSKGLAGSYEQYF
j_gene: TRBJ2-7
v_gene: TRBV6-5
abundance: few
d_gene: TRBD2

CDR3nt: TGTGCCTGGAGTACCTGGGACACCCCTATTACTTCACCCCTCCACTTT
CDR3aa: CAWSTWDTPITSPLHF
j_gene: TRBJ1-6
v_gene: TRBV30
abundance: NA
d_gene: NA

CDR3nt: TGCGCCAGCAGCCAAAACGCGGGAGTCGCAGAGACCCAGTACTTC
CDR3aa: CASSQNAGVAETQYF
j_gene: TRBJ2-5
v_gene: TRBV4-1
abundance: few
d_gene: TRBD2

CDR3nt: TGCGCCAGCAGCCAAGATTACCCCAGACAGGGGGCGATTTTCGAGCAGTACTTC
CDR3aa: CASSQDYPRQGAIFEQYF
j_gene: TRBJ2-7
v_gene: TRBV4-3
abundance: NA
d_gene: TRBD1

CDR3nt: TGTGCCAGCAGTTACGTAATACAGGGAGGCTACGAGCAGTACTTC
CDR3aa: CASSYVIQGGYEQYF
j_gene: TRBJ2-7
v_gene: TRBV6-5
abundance: few
d_gene: NA

CDR3nt: TGCAGTGCTAGTGTATCCGGGGCGGCCCCAGATACGCAGTATTTT
CDR3aa: CSASVSGAAPDTQYF
j_gene: TRBJ2-3
v_gene: TRBV20-1
abundance: many
d_gene: NA

CDR3nt: TGTGCCTGGAGACCGGGACAGGGGAGCACAGATACGCAGTATTTT
CDR3aa: CAWRPGQGSTDTQYF
j_gene: TRBJ2-3
v_gene: TRBV30
abundance: few
d_gene: TRBD1

CDR3nt: TGTGCCAGCAGACAACGGGGAGACGAGCAGTACTTC
CDR3aa: CASRQRGDEQYF
j_gene: TRBJ2-7
v_gene: TRBV6-5
abundance: NA
d_gene: NA

CDR3nt: TGTGCCAGCAGCCGGGCCCGCACAAACTCCTACGAGCAGTACTTC
CDR3aa: CASSRARTNSYEQYF
j_gene: TRBJ2-7
v_gene: TRBV6-2/TRBV6-3
abundance: NA
d_gene: NA

CDR3nt: TGCGCCAGCATACCTACAGGGAGCTCCTGCGAGCAGTACTTC
CDR3aa: CASIPTGSSCEQYF
j_gene: TRBJ2-7
v_gene: TRBV4-1
abundance: NA
d_gene: NA

CDR3nt: TGCAGTGCTAGAGATCTGGCAGCGTCGTACGAGCAGTACTTC
CDR3aa: CSARDLAASYEQYF
j_gene: TRBJ2-7
v_gene: TRBV20-1
abundance: NA
d_gene: NA

CDR3nt: TGTGCCAGCAGTTTACCAGGACAGTACCAAGAGACCCAGTACTTC
CDR3aa: CASSLPGQYQETQYF
j_gene: TRBJ2-5
v_gene: TRBV12-3/TRBV12-4
abundance: NA
d_gene: NA

CDR3nt: TGTGCCAGCAGTTTCAGGGGGGGCAGGTCCTACGAGCAGTACTTC
CDR3aa: CASSFRGGRSYEQYF
j_gene: TRBJ2-7
v_gene: TRBV28
abundance: NA
d_gene: NA

CDR3nt: TGTGCCAGCAGCTACTCGGGAGTCACTGAAGCTTTCTTT
CDR3aa: CASSYSGVTEAFF
j_gene: TRBJ1-1
v_gene: TRBV6-6
abundance: NA
d_gene: NA

CDR3nt: TGTGCCAGCAGCCAAGAAGGGTGGAGACTAGAGGCGAACACCGGGGAGCTGTTTTTT
CDR3aa: CASSQEGWRLEANTGELFF
j_gene: TRBJ2-2
v_gene: TRBV3-1
abundance: NA
d_gene: NA

CDR3nt: TGTGCCGGTAGTAGACTAGGAGGAGATACGCAGTATTTT
CDR3aa: CAGSRLGGDTQYF
j_gene: TRBJ2-3
v_gene: TRBV19
abundance: NA
d_gene: NA

CDR3nt: TGTGCCAGCAGCGTAGGTATCGGATCTGGAAACACCATATATTTT
CDR3aa: CASSVGIGSGNTIYF
j_gene: TRBJ1-3
v_gene: TRBV9
abundance: NA
d_gene: NA

CDR3nt: TGTGCCAGCAGCTTAACGGGACGAGGAGGCACCACCGGGGAGCTGTTTTTT
CDR3aa: CASSLTGRGGTTGELFF
j_gene: TRBJ2-2
v_gene: TRBV7-3
abundance: few
d_gene: NA

CDR3nt: TGTGCCAGCAGCCCTTATTTGGACGGGGGGAATGAGCAGTTCTTC
CDR3aa: CASSPYLDGGNEQFF
j_gene: TRBJ2-1
v_gene: TRBV11-2
abundance: few
d_gene: TRBD2

CDR3nt: TGTGCCAGCAGTTATTTACAGGGGGCGCGAAATGAGCAGTTCTTC
CDR3aa: CASSYLQGARNEQFF
j_gene: TRBJ2-1
v_gene: TRBV6-5
abundance: few
d_gene: TRBD1

CDR3nt: TGCAGCGTTGTTGCAGGGCCCTACGAGCAGTACTTC
CDR3aa: CSVVAGPYEQYF
j_gene: TRBJ2-7
v_gene: TRBV29-1
abundance: many
d_gene: NA

CDR3nt: TGTGCCAGCAGCTTGCTTCAGGGGGCGCCTAATGAAAAACTGTTTTTT
CDR3aa: CASSLLQGAPNEKLFF
j_gene: TRBJ1-4
v_gene: TRBV5-5
abundance: many
d_gene: TRBD1

CDR3nt: TGTGCCTGGCGCCACGGGGGGATGCCATTTGGAGAGCAGTACTTC
CDR3aa: CAWRHGGMPFGEQYF
j_gene: TRBJ2-7
v_gene: TRBV30
abundance: NA
d_gene: TRBD2

CDR3nt: TGCGCCAGCAGCCATCTGGGATTCACCGGGGAGCTGTTTTTT
CDR3aa: CASSHLGFTGELFF
j_gene: TRBJ2-2
v_gene: TRBV4-3
abundance: NA
d_gene: NA

CDR3nt: TGTGCCAGCAGCCCTCGAGACAGGGGTTCCACAGATACGCAGTATTTT
CDR3aa: CASSPRDRGSTDTQYF
j_gene: TRBJ2-3
v_gene: TRBV13
abundance: few
d_gene: TRBD1

CDR3nt: TGCAGTGCTAGGAAGAGAGGAGAGACCCAGTACTTC
CDR3aa: CSARKRGETQYF
j_gene: TRBJ2-5
v_gene: TRBV20-1
abundance: NA
d_gene: NA

CDR3nt: TGTGCCAGCAGCTTCGGCAGGGGCGGACGAACTGAAGCTTTCTTT
CDR3aa: CASSFGRGGRTEAFF
j_gene: TRBJ1-1
v_gene: TRBV11-2
abundance: few
d_gene: NA

CDR3nt: TGTGCCAGCAGTTTATCCGCAGGGGGCGCTGGGGCCAACGTCCTGACTTTC
CDR3aa: CASSLSAGGAGANVLTF
j_gene: TRBJ2-6
v_gene: TRBV27
abundance: few
d_gene: TRBD1

CDR3nt: TGTGCCAGCAGTTACTCCGTGAATGGCGGGGAGACCCAGTACTTC
CDR3aa: CASSYSVNGGETQYF
j_gene: TRBJ2-5
v_gene: TRBV6-5
abundance: many
d_gene: NA

CDR3nt: TGCAGCGTCCCAGGGGGAGGCGAGGATCAGTACTTC
CDR3aa: CSVPGGGEDQYF
j_gene: TRBJ2-4
v_gene: TRBV29-1
abundance: many
d_gene: NA

CDR3nt: TGTGCCAGCAGCGAACCCTCCGGGACAAGCCACGAGCAGTACTTC
CDR3aa: CASSEPSGTSHEQYF
j_gene: TRBJ2-7
v_gene: TRBV21-1
abundance: few
d_gene: NA

CDR3nt: TGTGCCAGCAGCCGCGAGGATACCCTGGAGACCCAGTACTTC
CDR3aa: CASSREDTLETQYF
j_gene: TRBJ2-5
v_gene: TRBV3-1
abundance: few
d_gene: NA

CDR3nt: TGTGCCAGCCGCTGGACTAGCGGGAGGAGGGGCCAAGAGACCCAGTACTTC
CDR3aa: CASRWTSGRRGQETQYF
j_gene: TRBJ2-5
v_gene: TRBV28
abundance: many
d_gene: TRBD2

CDR3nt: TGTGCCTGGAGTCCGGGGGGGTATGGCTACACCTTC
CDR3aa: CAWSPGGYGYTF
j_gene: TRBJ1-2
v_gene: TRBV30
abundance: few
d_gene: NA

CDR3nt: TGTGCCAGCAGTTTACGACAGGGTATTTCACCCCTCCACTTT
CDR3aa: CASSLRQGISPLHF
j_gene: TRBJ1-6
v_gene: TRBV28
abundance: few
d_gene: TRBD1

CDR3nt: TGTGCCAGCAGCGACAGGGAGTACTTGAACAATGAGCAGTTCTTC
CDR3aa: CASSDREYLNNEQFF
j_gene: TRBJ2-1
v_gene: TRBV11-2
abundance: NA
d_gene: TRBD1

CDR3nt: TGTGCCAGCGGCCGGGAACCGAACACTGAAGCTTTCTTT
CDR3aa: CASGREPNTEAFF
j_gene: TRBJ1-1
v_gene: TRBV3-1
abundance: NA
d_gene: NA

CDR3nt: TGTGCCAGCAGTTTATCCGGGACAGAATACGAGCAGTACTTC
CDR3aa: CASSLSGTEYEQYF
j_gene: TRBJ2-7
v_gene: TRBV27
abundance: many
d_gene: TRBD1

CDR3nt: TGTGCCAGCAGTTCACAGGGTAACACAGATACGCAGTATTTT
CDR3aa: CASSSQGNTDTQYF
j_gene: TRBJ2-3
v_gene: TRBV27
abundance: NA
d_gene: NA

CDR3nt: TGTGCCGGCAGCCAAGACGGACGAGATGCCTACGAGCAGTACTTC
CDR3aa: CAGSQDGRDAYEQYF
j_gene: TRBJ2-7
v_gene: TRBV14
abundance: once
d_gene: NA

CDR3nt: TGTGCCAGCAGCCTCGCCACAGGGGGAGGTTACGACAATGAGCAGTTCTTC
CDR3aa: CASSLATGGGYDNEQFF
j_gene: TRBJ2-1
v_gene: TRBV11-3
abundance: NA
d_gene: TRBD1

CDR3nt: TGTGCCAGCAGTCCCCTGGTGACGGCCACTGAAGCTTTCTTT
CDR3aa: CASSPLVTATEAFF
j_gene: TRBJ1-1
v_gene: TRBV11-2
abundance: few
d_gene: NA

CDR3nt: TGCGCCAGCAGCCAGAAGATTATCGGGGGGTCCACTGAACCCTCCTACAATGAGCAGTTCTTC
CDR3aa: CASSQKIIGGSTEPSYNEQFF
j_gene: TRBJ2-1
v_gene: TRBV4-3
abundance: NA
d_gene: TRBD2

CDR3nt: TGTGCCAGCAGCTCCTACAGTGGAGCTCAAGAGACCCAGTACTTC
CDR3aa: CASSSYSGAQETQYF
j_gene: TRBJ2-5
v_gene: TRBV7-9
abundance: many
d_gene: NA

CDR3nt: TGTGCCAGCAGTTTAGACGGTGAAAAACTGGTTTTT
CDR3aa: CASSLDGEKLVF
j_gene: TRBJ1-4
v_gene: TRBV12-3/TRBV12-4
abundance: once
d_gene: NA

CDR3nt: TGTGCCAGCAGCCCCCTCCTGAACACTGAAGCTTTCTTT
CDR3aa: CASSPLLNTEAFF
j_gene: TRBJ1-1
v_gene: TRBV9
abundance: many
d_gene: NA

CDR3nt: TGTGCCAGCACCGAAGCCGGGACAGCCTCCTACGAGCAGTACTTC
CDR3aa: CASTEAGTASYEQYF
j_gene: TRBJ2-7
v_gene: TRBV6-5
abundance: few
d_gene: TRBD1

CDR3nt: TGTGCCAGCAGCCAGAGGGAGCGGGGGTACAATGAGCAGTTCTTC
CDR3aa: CASSQRERGYNEQFF
j_gene: TRBJ2-1
v_gene: TRBV11-3
abundance: NA
d_gene: TRBD2

CDR3nt: TGCGCCAGCAGCCAATTTCCGGGACAGGGGGCTATAGCGGGTCAGCCCCAGCATTTT
CDR3aa: CASSQFPGQGAIAGQPQHF
j_gene: TRBJ1-5
v_gene: TRBV4-3
abundance: NA
d_gene: TRBD1

CDR3nt: TGCGCCAGCAGCCAAGATGTAGCGGGAGAAGGCACAGATACGCAGTATTTT
CDR3aa: CASSQDVAGEGTDTQYF
j_gene: TRBJ2-3
v_gene: TRBV4-3
abundance: many
d_gene: TRBD2